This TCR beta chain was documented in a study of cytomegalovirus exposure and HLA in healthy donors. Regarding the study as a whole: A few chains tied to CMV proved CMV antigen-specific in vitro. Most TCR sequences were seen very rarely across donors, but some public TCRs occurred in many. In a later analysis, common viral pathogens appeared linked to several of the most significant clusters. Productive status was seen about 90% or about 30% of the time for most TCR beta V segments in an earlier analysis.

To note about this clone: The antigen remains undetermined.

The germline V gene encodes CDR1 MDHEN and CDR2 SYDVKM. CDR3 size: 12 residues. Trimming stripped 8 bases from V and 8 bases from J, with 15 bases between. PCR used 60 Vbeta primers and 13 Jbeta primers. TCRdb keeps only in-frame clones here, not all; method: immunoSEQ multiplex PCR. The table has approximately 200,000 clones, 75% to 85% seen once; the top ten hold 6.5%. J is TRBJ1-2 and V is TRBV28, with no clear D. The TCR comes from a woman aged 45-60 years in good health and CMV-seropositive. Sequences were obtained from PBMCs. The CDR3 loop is CASSTPSGGYTF. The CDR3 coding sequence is TGTGCCAGCTCTACACCCTCCGGGGGCTACACCTTC.